This TCR beta chain was captured by sequencing in a study of control samples from healthy donors and cancer patients. Using immunoSEQ multiplex PCR, the repertoire was profiled, and TCRdb retains in-frame clones only, with some absent. There are about 140,000 clones in the sample; around 85% occur only once, and roughly 9% lies in the top ten. J lost 2 bases, V lost 2 bases, and 9 bases had no gene match. The CDR3 extends over 18 amino acids. Germline-derived CDR1 and CDR2 are KGHSH and LQKENI. This receptor was taken from a woman aged 25 to 39 in good health. The genes are TRBV18 and TRBJ2-5; 12 positions match TRBD2. The sample was blood. The CDR3 DNA reads TGTGCCAGCTCACCAATGGCTAGCGGGAGGGTTACTCAAGAGACCCAGTACTTC. Residues: CASSPMASGRVTQETQYF.